The sequence of this T cell receptor beta chain was determined in a study of cytomegalovirus exposure and HLA in healthy donors. Some clones are missing from TCRdb's copy, which holds only in-frame ones; the method was immunoSEQ multiplex PCR. The profile shows 100,000 to 150,000 clones, roughly 90% of them singletons. The V end lost 1 base, the J end lost 6 bases, and 15 bases lay between the germline ends. Germline V CDR1 and CDR2: SEHNR, FQNEAQ (reference sequence). The CDR3 has 16 residues. The chain combines TRBV7-9 with TRBJ2-2; D might be TRBD1 (5 bases). The receptor was isolated from a woman aged 18-29 years in good health and CMV-seronegative. Sample: PBMCs. The CDR3 protein is CASSLGGQGRSGELFF. The CDR3 nucleotides are TGTGCCAGCAGCTTAGGTGGCCAGGGTAGATCCGGGGAGCTGTTTTTT.